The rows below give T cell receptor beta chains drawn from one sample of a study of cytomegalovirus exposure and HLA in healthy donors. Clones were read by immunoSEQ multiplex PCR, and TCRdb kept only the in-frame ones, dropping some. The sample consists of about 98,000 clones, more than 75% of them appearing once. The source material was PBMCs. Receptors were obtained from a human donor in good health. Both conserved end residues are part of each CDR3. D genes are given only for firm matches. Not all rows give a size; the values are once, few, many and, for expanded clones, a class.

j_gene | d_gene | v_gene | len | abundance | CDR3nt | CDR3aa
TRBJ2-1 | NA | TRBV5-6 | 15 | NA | TGTGCCAGCAAGCCGGCGGATAGATCCTACAATGAGCAGTTCTTC | CASKPADRSYNEQFF
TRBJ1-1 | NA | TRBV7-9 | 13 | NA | TGTGCCAGCAGCTTACCGGTGAACACTGAAGCTTTCTTT | CASSLPVNTEAFF
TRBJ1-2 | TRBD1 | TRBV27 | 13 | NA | TGTGCCAGCACCCCCGGGACAGGTTACGGCTACACCTTC | CASTPGTGYGYTF
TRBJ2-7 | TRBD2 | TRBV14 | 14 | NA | TGTGCCAGCGCACTAGCGGGGGTTCCCTACGAGCAGTACTTC | CASALAGVPYEQYF
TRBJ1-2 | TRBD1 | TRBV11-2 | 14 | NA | TGTGCCAGCAGCCCAGGGGGTCAGAACTATGGCTACACCTTC | CASSPGGQNYGYTF
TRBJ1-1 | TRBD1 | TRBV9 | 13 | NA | TGTGCCAGCAGCGAGACAGGGGCCACTGAAGCTTTCTTT | CASSETGATEAFF
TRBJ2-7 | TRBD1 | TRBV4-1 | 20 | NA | TGCGCCAGCAGCCCCCAAGGGTCCGGGACAGGAGAAAGAAGGTACTACGAGCAGTACTTC | CASSPQGSGTGERRYYEQYF
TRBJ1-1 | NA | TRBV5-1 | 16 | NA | TGCGCCAGCTCTCCTAGTAGACAGACCATGAACACTGAAGCTTTCTTT | CASSPSRQTMNTEAFF
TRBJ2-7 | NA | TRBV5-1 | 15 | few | TGCGCCAGCAAAAAGATGGCGGGACAGCCCTACGAGCAGTACTTC | CASKKMAGQPYEQYF
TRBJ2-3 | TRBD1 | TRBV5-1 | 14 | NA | TGCGCCAGCAGCTTACAGGGGATATCAGATACGCAGTATTTT | CASSLQGISDTQYF
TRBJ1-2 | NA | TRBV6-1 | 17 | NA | TGTGCCAGCAGTGAAGCCCTTGCCAGGGTTTGGTGGGGAGGCTACACCTTC | CASSEALARVWWGGYTF
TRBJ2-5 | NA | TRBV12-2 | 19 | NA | TGTGCAAGTCGCCCCACCCCACGGTCTAGCGGGAGGGGACCGGAGACCCAGTACTTC | CASRPTPRSSGRGPETQYF
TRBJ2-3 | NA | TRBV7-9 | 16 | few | TGTTCCAGCAGCCTCAGGTCCCCCTTAAGCACAGATACGCAGTATTTT | CSSSLRSPLSTDTQYF
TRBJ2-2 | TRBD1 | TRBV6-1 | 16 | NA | TGTGCCAGCAGTGAAGTGACAGGGAGGAACACCGGGGAGCTGTTTTTT | CASSEVTGRNTGELFF
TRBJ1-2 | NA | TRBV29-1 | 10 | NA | TGCAGCGTCGGAGTGGCGGGCTACACCTTC | CSVGVAGYTF
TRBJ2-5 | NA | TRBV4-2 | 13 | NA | TGTGCCAGCAGCGCCCGGGAACAAGAGACCCAGTACTTC | CASSAREQETQYF
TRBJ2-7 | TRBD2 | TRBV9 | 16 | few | TGTGCCAGCAGCCCGCAAGCGGGGGGGTTCTCCTACGAGCAGTACTTC | CASSPQAGGFSYEQYF
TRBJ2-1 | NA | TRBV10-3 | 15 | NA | TGTGCCATCAGTGAGCGGGAGAGCTCCTACAATGAGCAGTTCTTC | CAISERESSYNEQFF
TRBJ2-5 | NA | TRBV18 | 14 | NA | TGTGCCAGCTCACCATATGCCAGCGGAGAGACCCAGTACTTC | CASSPYASGETQYF
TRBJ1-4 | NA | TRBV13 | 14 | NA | TGCGCCAGCTGGAGGGGGGGAACTAATGAAAAACTGTTTTTT | CASWRGGTNEKLFF
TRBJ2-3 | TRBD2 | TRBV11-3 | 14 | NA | TGTGCCAGCAGCAAGGGACTAGCAGCAGATACGCAGTATTTT | CASSKGLAADTQYF
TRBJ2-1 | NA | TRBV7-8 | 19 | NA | TGTGCCAGCAGCTTGGGTGGGTACCCGAGACAGCAATCCTCCAATGAGCAGTTCTTC | CASSLGGYPRQQSSNEQFF
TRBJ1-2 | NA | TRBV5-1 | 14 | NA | TGCGCCAGCAGAATTAGCGCAGCTAACTATGGCTACACCTTC | CASRISAANYGYTF
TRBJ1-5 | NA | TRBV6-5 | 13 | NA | TGTGCCAGCTCCAGGGATGGCAATCAGCCCCAGCATTTT | CASSRDGNQPQHF
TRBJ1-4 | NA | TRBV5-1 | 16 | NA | TGCGCCAGCAGCTCTGGACACCTTGCAACTAATGAAAAACTGTTTTTT | CASSSGHLATNEKLFF
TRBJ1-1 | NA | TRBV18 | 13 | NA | TGTGCCAGCTCACCAATGCGGGATACTGAAGCTTTCTTT | CASSPMRDTEAFF
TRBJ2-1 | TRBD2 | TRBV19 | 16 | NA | TGTGCCAGTAGCCATTTGACTAGCGGCTCCTACAATGAGCAGTTCTTC | CASSHLTSGSYNEQFF
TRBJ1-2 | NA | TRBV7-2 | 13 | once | TGTGCCAGCAGCTTATACAGTAACTATGGCTACACCTTC | CASSLYSNYGYTF